The 17 T cell receptor beta chains in this list originate from one sample, sequenced in a study of T cell responses to AZD1222 COVID-19 vaccine. Assay: immunoSEQ multiplex PCR; the TCRdb copy retains only in-frame clones and omits some. Of fewer than 150,000 clones in the sample, 88% were seen once. The sample consisted of peripheral blood, taken on day 0 of AZD1222 vaccination. The receptors stem from an adult in good health.

The chain carries TRBV7-2 and TRBJ2-1, with TRBD2 matching over 12 bases. The CDR3 is 16 residues long. V lost 6 bases, J lost 2 bases, and 5 bases stayed unmatched. Germline V gene data show CDR1 as SGHTA and CDR2 as FQGNSA. Written as DNA, the CDR3 is TGTGCCAGCAGTCGAAGACTAGCGGGAGCCTACAATGAGCAGTTCTTC. This translates into CASSRRLAGAYNEQFF.

This clone appeared a single time. The chain couples TRBV9 to TRBJ2-3; 10 positions agree with TRBD2. The CDR3 has 15 amino acids. Germline V gene data show CDR1 as SGDLS and CDR2 as YYNGEE. Trimming took 0 bases from V and 11 from J; bases not matched to a gene: 9. DNA of the CDR3: TGTGCCAGCAGCGTAGAAGCGGGGGGGCTGAGAATGCAGTATTTT. Translated: CASSVEAGGLRMQYF.

The chain is built from TRBV29-1 and TRBJ2-1, with a tentative D call TRBD2 (5 bases). Trimming took off 6 bases at V and 0 bases at J, with 9 bases between the two ends. Germline V gives CDR1 SQVTM, CDR2 ANQGSEA. The CDR3 contains 13 residues. The CDR3 sequence is CSVSGSSYNEQFF. CDR3 nucleotides: TGCAGCGTGTCGGGGAGCTCCTACAATGAGCAGTTCTTC.

The chain has TRBV7-3 and TRBJ2-7; 7 nucleotides line up with TRBD1. Germline assignment: CDR1 SGHTA and CDR2 FQGTGA. Trimming took 2 bases from V and 3 from J; bases not matched to a gene: 16. CDR3 length equals 18 residues. The CDR3 protein is CASSLRPSRDRVNYEQYF. The CDR3 coding sequence is TGTGCCAGCAGCTTACGGCCCTCCCGGGACAGAGTAAACTACGAGCAGTACTTC.

CDR3 DNA sequence: TGTGCCAGCAGCGCCCTCTGGAGGGGCCCGCCCGATTACACAGATACGCAGTATTTT. This translates into CASSALWRGPPDYTDTQYF. The chain employs TRBV9 and TRBJ2-3; D possibly corresponds to TRBD2 (6 bases). Trimming removed 3 bases from V and 2 bases from J, with 25 bases in between. Germline V CDR1 and CDR2: SGDLS, YYNGEE. This CDR3 contains 19 residues.

The chain uses TRBV7-2 and TRBJ1-4; D is perhaps TRBD1 (6 bases). V was clipped by 1 base and J by 5 bases, with 8 bases between them. The CDR3 has 14 amino acids. The germline CDR1 and CDR2 sequences are SGHTA and FQGNSA. The CDR3 DNA is TGTGCCAGCAGCTTAGGGGGGCCCAATGAAAAACTGTTTTTT. It translates to CASSLGGPNEKLFF.

The chain links TRBV7-9 to TRBJ1-5, with D possibly matching TRBD1 (5 bases). CDR1 is SEHNR and CDR2 is FQNEAQ in the germline V gene (reference sequence). This CDR3 has 13 residues. V was trimmed by 4 bases and J by 7 bases, leaving 11 bases between them. CDR3 nucleotide sequence: TGTGCCAGCAGCTGGGAGGGGAGGCAGCCCCAGCATTTT. Translation: CASSWEGRQPQHF.

V is TRBV14 and J is TRBJ1-1; the match to TRBD1 covers 8 bases. The CDR3 has 14 amino acids. V shed 7 bases and J 0 bases; nucleotides not matched to a gene: 4. Per germline, CDR1 SGHDN and CDR2 FVKESK. The CDR3 DNA is TGTGCCAGCAAGCGACAGGGGCTGAACACTGAAGCTTTCTTT. This translates into CASKRQGLNTEAFF.

The chain has TRBV19 and TRBJ2-7, with D possibly TRBD2 on 6 matching bases. CDR1 is LNHDA and CDR2 is SQIVND in the germline V gene (reference sequence). The CDR3 has 13 residues. V was shortened by 5 bases and J by 3 bases, with 11 bases between the two germline ends. The CDR3 DNA is TGTGCCAGTAGTTTATACGGGGGCTACGAGCAGTACTTC. Translation gives CASSLYGGYEQYF.

The chain couples TRBV5-4 to TRBJ1-1; perhaps TRBD1 as D (5 bases). The V gene lost 6 bases and the J gene lost 5 bases, with 17 bases spanning the gap. The CDR3 runs to 14 residues. Germline values: CDR1 SGHNT, CDR2 YYREEE (reference sequence). CDR3 residues: CASNPGSVATEAFF. For the CDR3, the DNA is TGTGCCAGCAACCCAGGGTCAGTGGCAACTGAAGCTTTCTTT.

The chain joins TRBV9 to TRBJ2-7; D ambiguous. This CDR3 is built from 14 residues. Germline CDR1 reads SGDLS; CDR2 reads YYNGEE. The germline V and J ends were trimmed by 4 bases and 4 bases, with 15 bases remaining between them. DNA for the CDR3: TGTGCCAGCAGCCCCCGACTCCTATTGTACGAGCAGTACTTC. Residues: CASSPRLLLYEQYF.

This clone appeared once. V is TRBV9 and J is TRBJ1-5; D call uncertain. V was shortened by 0 bases and J by 7 bases, with 11 bases between the two germline ends. CDR3 length: 14 amino acids. Germline CDR1 SGDLS, CDR2 YYNGEE. DNA of the CDR3: TGTGCCAGCAGCGTAGAGGCAAATAGGCAGCCCCAGCATTTT. Its protein product is CASSVEANRQPQHF.

The J gene is TRBJ2-7, the V gene TRBV5-4, with TRBD2 matching over 14 bases. This CDR3 has 18 amino acids. Germline V gene sequence: CDR1 SGHNT, CDR2 YYREEE (reference sequence). J gave up 1 base and V 4 bases, and 10 bases lay outside the gene matches. The CDR3 here is CASSLPGTSGGSSYEQYF. The CDR3 bases are TGTGCCAGCAGCCTACCAGGGACTAGCGGGGGCTCTTCCTACGAGCAGTACTTC. Together with reference TRBV5-4 and TRBJ2-7, the CDR3 gives the full variable domain: ETGVTQSPTHLIKTRGQQVTLRCSSQSGHNTVSWYQQALGQGPQFIFQYYREEENGRGNFPPRFSGLQFPNYSSELNVNALELDDSALYLCASSLPGTSGGSSYEQYFGPGTRLTVT.

This chain links TRBV6-1 with TRBJ2-3, with a weak D call TRBD1 (6 bases). The CDR3 runs 16 residues. Germline V gene sequence: CDR1 MNHNS, CDR2 SASEGT. V lost 0 bases to trimming and J lost 4 bases, with 14 bases between them. CDR3 bases: TGTGCCAGCAGTGAAGCGCTGCCAGGGGCCGCAGATACGCAGTATTTT. Amino acids: CASSEALPGAADTQYF.

This chain joins TRBV7-3 and TRBJ2-3, with 8 bases identical to TRBD1. Trimming took 5 bases from V and 1 from J; bases not matched to a gene: 5. The CDR3 is made up of 15 amino acids. Looked up from germline, CDR1 is SGHTA and CDR2 is FQGTGA. Written as DNA, the CDR3 is TGTGCCAGCAGCATCGGGACAGGTGGCACAGATACGCAGTATTTT. Amino acids: CASSIGTGGTDTQYF. The full variable domain, with the rest looked up from reference TRBV7-3 and TRBJ2-3, is GAGVSQTPSNKVTEKGKYVELRCDPISGHTALYWYRQSLGQGPEFLIYFQGTGAADDSGLPNDRFFAVRPEGSVSTLKIQRTERGDSAVYLCASSIGTGGTDTQYFGPGTRLTVL.

This clone was observed a few times. The chain links TRBV19 to TRBJ1-2; 7 nucleotides match TRBD1. The CDR3 is 13 amino acids. With 5 bases clipped from V and 2 bases from J, the junction kept 2 bases outside the gene matches. Germline CDR1 LNHDA, CDR2 SQIVND (reference sequence). The CDR3 reads CASSETGNYGYTF. The DNA for the CDR3 is TGTGCCAGTAGTGAGACAGGGAACTATGGCTACACCTTC. Together with reference TRBV19 and TRBJ1-2, the CDR3 gives the full variable domain: DGGITQSPKYLFRKEGQNVTLSCEQNLNHDAMYWYRQDPGQGLRLIYYSQIVNDFQKGDIAEGYSVSREKKESFPLTVTSAQKNPTAFYLCASSETGNYGYTFGSGTRLTVV.

The CDR3 DNA is TGTGCCAGCAGCCCGGCAGCCGGGGAGCTGTTTTTT. The encoded protein is CASSPAAGELFF. The chain carries TRBV2 and TRBJ2-2; D is unclear. The CDR3 runs to 12 residues. V was trimmed by 6 bases and J by 6 bases, leaving 8 bases between them. Germline CDR1 is SNHLY and CDR2 is FYNNEI.